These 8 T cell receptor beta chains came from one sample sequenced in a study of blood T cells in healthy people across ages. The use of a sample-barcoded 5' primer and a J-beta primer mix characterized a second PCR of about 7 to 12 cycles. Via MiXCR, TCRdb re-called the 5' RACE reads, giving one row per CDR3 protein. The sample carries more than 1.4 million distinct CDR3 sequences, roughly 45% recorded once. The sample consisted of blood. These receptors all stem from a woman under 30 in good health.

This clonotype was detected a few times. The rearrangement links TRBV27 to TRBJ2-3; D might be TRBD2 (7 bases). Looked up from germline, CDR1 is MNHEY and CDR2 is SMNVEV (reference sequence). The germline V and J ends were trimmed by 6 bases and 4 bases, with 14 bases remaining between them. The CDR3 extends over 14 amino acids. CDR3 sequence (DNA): TGTGCCAGCAGAGTTTGGGGGGGCCCAGATACGCAGTATTTT. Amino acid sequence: CASRVWGGPDTQYF.

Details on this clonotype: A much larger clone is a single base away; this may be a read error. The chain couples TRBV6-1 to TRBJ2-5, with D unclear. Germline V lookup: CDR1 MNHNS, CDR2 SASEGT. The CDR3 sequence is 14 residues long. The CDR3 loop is CASGRLPQGENQYF. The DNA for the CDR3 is TGTGCCAGCGGAAGACTGCCCCAAGGAGAGAACCAGTACTTC.

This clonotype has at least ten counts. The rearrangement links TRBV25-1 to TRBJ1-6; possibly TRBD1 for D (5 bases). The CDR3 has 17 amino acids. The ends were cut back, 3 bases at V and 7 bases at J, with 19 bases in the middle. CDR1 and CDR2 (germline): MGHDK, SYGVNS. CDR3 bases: TGTGCCAGCAGTGAGAGGCAGGGACTTGCTCGCAATTCACCCCTCCACTTT. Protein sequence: CASSERQGLARNSPLHF.

The chain's CDR3 is CSVLAGGPAYNEQFF. Here the CDR3 DNA reads TGCAGCGTATTAGCGGGAGGGCCGGCCTACAATGAGCAGTTCTTC. The chain employs TRBV29-1 and TRBJ2-1; 11 nucleotides align to TRBD2. V was clipped by 6 bases and J by 2 bases; unmatched bases: 6. CDR3 size: 15 residues. Germline CDR1 reads SQVTM; CDR2 reads ANQGSEA.

Written as DNA, the CDR3 is TGTGCCAGCAGTTCCTCGACCCCGCAAGACGAGCAGTACTTC. Protein sequence: CASSSSTPQDEQYF. This rearrangement joins TRBV6-6 to TRBJ2-7; D gene unclear. The V gene lost 4 bases and the J gene lost 5 bases, with 15 bases spanning the gap. CDR3 length: 14 residues. In germline, CDR1 is MNHNY, CDR2 SVGAGI (reference sequence).

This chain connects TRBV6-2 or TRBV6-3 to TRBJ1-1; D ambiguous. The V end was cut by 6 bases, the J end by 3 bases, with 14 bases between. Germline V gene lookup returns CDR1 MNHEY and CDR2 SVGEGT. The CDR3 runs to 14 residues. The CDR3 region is CASRPRARDTEAFF. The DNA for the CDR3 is TGTGCCAGCAGGCCGAGGGCAAGGGACACTGAAGCTTTCTTT.

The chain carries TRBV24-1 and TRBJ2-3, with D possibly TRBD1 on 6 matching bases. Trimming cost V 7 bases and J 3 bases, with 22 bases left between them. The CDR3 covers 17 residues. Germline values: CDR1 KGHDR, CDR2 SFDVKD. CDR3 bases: TGTGCCACCAGCTCTTCTTCTACAGGGTACGGAACAGATACGCAGTATTTT. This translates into CATSSSSTGYGTDTQYF.

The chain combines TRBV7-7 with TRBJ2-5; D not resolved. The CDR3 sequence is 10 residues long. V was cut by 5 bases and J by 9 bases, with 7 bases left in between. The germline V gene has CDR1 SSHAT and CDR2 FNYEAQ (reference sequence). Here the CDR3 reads CASSPSPQYF. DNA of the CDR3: TGTGCCAGCAGCCCCTCCCCCCAGTACTTC.